This T cell receptor (beta chain) was captured by sequencing in a study of T cell responses to AZD1222 COVID-19 vaccine. Study conclusions and caveats: Just 6 or 7 AZD1222 recipients were seropositive at baseline. Spike was spanned by vaccine-associated CD4 TCRs, which were dominant at 160-218 and 743-854. Donors, mostly white British, included more females; clonal diversity was possibly underestimated.

Worth noting for this clone: Antigen specificity is unknown.

Trimming cost V 6 bases and J 4 bases; bases outside gene matches: 7. Per germline, CDR1 MNHNY and CDR2 SVGAGI (reference sequence). The CDR3 consists of 15 residues. Measured with immunoSEQ multiplex PCR; TCRdb has only the in-frame clones, and not every one. The table lists more than 95,000 clones, roughly 90% of them singletons, with roughly 7.7% in the top ten. Specimen: peripheral blood, collected on day 0 of AZD1222 vaccination. The rearrangement uses TRBV6-6 and TRBJ2-1; 9 bases agree with TRBD1. The clonotype was recovered from an adult in good health. In DNA, the CDR3 is TGTGCCAGCAGATCGACAGGGGGGGCTTACAATGAGCAGTTCTTC. Its protein product is CASRSTGGAYNEQFF.